One TCR beta chain is described in this entry. TCRdb's table, derived via immunoSEQ multiplex PCR, lists solely in-frame clones and lacks some. The repertoire consists of 100,000 or so clones, with 85% to 90% occurring once and the leading ten covering roughly 13%. The germline V gene encodes CDR1 SGHTA and CDR2 FQGNSA. The CDR3 is made up of 15 amino acids. Losses at the gene ends were 5 bases for V and 0 bases for J; bases not matched to a gene: 3. This sample is drawn from a study of blood T cell repertoires in COVID-19. The receptor was derived from a human donor in a cohort sampled during active COVID-19. Sequenced material: peripheral blood. This chain connects TRBV7-2 to TRBJ2-1; TRBD2 agrees at 8 bases. CDR3 in amino acids: CASSMSGGSYNEQFF. CDR3 sequence (DNA): TGTGCCAGCAGCATGAGCGGGGGCTCCTACAATGAGCAGTTCTTC.